This TCR beta chain comes out of a study of shared clonotypes between healthy human individuals. TCRdb's table, derived via immunoSEQ multiplex PCR, lists solely in-frame clones and lacks some. The table includes around 980,000 clones, 75% to 85% detected once. CDR1 and CDR2 (germline): SGHVS, FNYEAQ. Trimming took 8 bases from V and 3 from J, leaving 10 bases between them. The CDR3 consists of 12 residues. This sequence was found in a man between 18 and 29 years old in good health. Some clones in this sample may be carry-over from other donors' samples. Sample: memory CD4+ T cells from PBMCs. Subset denoted: CD45RA-negative fraction. V is TRBV7-6 and J is TRBJ1-1; the D is unclear. The CDR3 bases are TGTGCCAGCGAGCTATTGGACACTGAAGCTTTCTTT. Translation gives CASELLDTEAFF.